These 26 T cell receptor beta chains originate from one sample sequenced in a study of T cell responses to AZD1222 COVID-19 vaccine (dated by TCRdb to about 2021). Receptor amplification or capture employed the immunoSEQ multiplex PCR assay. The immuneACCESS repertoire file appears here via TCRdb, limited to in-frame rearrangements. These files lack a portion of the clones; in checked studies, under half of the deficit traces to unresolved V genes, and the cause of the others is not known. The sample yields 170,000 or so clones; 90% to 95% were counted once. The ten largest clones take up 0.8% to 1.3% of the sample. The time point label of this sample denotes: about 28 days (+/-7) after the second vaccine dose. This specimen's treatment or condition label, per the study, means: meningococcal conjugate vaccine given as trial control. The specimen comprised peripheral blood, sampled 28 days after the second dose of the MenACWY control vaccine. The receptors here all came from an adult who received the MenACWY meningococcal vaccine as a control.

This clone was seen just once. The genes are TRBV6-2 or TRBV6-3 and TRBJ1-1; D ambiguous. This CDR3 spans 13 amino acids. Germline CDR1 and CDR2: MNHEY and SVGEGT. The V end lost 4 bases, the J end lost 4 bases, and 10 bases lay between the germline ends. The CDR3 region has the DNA TGTGCCAGCAGTTTCCAATCGGCCACTGAAGCTTTCTTT. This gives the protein CASSFQSATEAFF.

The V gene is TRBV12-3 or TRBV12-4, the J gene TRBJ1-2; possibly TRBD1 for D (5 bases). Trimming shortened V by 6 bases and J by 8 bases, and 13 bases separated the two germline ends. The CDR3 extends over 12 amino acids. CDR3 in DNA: TGTGCCAGCAGCCTGCCGGGACGGGGCTACACCTTC. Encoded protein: CASSLPGRGYTF.

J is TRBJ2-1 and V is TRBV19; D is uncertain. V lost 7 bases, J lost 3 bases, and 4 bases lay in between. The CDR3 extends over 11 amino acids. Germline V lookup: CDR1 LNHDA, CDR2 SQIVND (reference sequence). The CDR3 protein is CASIDYNEQFF. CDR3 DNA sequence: TGTGCCAGTATAGACTACAATGAGCAGTTCTTC.

CDR3 amino acids: CASSEGFTSGGTETQYF. The CDR3 DNA reads as TGCGCCAGCAGTGAAGGTTTTACTAGCGGGGGTACAGAGACCCAGTACTTC. This chain connects TRBV10-1 to TRBJ2-5, with TRBD2 identical over 11 bases. With V trimmed by 3 bases and J by 4 bases, 10 bases remained unmatched. Germline V gene sequence: CDR1 WNHNN, CDR2 SYGVQD (reference sequence). The CDR3 contains 17 residues.

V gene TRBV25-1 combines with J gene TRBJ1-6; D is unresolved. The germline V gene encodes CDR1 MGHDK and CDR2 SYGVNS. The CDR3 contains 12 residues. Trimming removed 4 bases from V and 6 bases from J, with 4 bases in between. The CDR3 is CASSVRNSPLHF. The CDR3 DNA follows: TGTGCCAGCAGTGTTCGTAATTCACCCCTCCACTTT.

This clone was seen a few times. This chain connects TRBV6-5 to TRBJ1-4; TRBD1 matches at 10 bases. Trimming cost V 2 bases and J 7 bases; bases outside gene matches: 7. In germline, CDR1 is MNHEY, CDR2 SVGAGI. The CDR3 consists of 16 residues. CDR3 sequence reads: CASSYLKTGGPEKLFF. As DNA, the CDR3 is TGTGCCAGCAGTTACCTCAAGACAGGGGGCCCTGAAAAACTGTTTTTT.

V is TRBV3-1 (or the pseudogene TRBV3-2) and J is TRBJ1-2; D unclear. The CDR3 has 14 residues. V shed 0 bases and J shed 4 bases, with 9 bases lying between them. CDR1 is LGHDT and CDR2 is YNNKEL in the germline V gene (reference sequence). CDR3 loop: CASSQEGRTYGYTF. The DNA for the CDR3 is TGTGCCAGCAGCCAAGAAGGCCGGACCTATGGCTACACCTTC.

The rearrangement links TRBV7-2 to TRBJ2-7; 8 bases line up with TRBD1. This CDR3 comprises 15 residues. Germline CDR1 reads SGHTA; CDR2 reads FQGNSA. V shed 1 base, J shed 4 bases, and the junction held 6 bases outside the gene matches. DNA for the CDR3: TGTGCCAGCAGCTTAGAGTCAGGGGGCGGATACGAGCAGTACTTC. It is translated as CASSLESGGGYEQYF.

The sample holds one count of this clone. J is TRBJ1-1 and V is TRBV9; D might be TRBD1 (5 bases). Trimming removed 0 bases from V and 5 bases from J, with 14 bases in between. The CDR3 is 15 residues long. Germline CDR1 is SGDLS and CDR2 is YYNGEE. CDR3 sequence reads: CASSVGSHQGTEAFF. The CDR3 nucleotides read TGTGCCAGCAGCGTAGGTTCCCACCAGGGAACTGAAGCTTTCTTT.

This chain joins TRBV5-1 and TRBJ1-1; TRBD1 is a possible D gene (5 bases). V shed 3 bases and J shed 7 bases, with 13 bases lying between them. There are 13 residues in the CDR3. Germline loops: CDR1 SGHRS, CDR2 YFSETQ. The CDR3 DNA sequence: TGCGCCAGCAGCTCGGGACCCCTGGATGAAGCTTTCTTT. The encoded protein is CASSSGPLDEAFF.

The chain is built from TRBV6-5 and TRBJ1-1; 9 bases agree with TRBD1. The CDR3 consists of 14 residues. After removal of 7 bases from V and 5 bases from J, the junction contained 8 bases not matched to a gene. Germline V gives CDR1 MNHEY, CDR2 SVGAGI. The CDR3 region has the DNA TGTGCCAGCAAGCCGGGACAGGGTGTGACTGAAGCTTTCTTT. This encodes CASKPGQGVTEAFF.

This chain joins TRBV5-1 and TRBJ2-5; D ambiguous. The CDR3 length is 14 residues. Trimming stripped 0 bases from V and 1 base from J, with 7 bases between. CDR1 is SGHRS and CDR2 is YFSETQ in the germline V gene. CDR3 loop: CASSLAGSQETQYF. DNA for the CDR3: TGCGCCAGCAGCTTGGCAGGTTCCCAAGAGACCCAGTACTTC.

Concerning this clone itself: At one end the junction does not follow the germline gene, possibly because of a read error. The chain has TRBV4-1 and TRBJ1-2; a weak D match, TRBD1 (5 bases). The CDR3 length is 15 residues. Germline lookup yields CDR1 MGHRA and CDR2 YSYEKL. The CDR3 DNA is TGCGCCACCAGCCCCCTCCAGGGACCTAACTATGGCTACACCTTC. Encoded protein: CATSPLQGPNYGYTF.

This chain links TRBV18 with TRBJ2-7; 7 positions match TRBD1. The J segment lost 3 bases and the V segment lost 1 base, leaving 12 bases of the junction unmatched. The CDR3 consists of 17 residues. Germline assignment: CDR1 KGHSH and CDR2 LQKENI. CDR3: CASSPLTGTGDLYEQYF. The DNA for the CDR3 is TGTGCCAGCTCACCACTCACGGGAACAGGGGACCTCTACGAGCAGTACTTC.

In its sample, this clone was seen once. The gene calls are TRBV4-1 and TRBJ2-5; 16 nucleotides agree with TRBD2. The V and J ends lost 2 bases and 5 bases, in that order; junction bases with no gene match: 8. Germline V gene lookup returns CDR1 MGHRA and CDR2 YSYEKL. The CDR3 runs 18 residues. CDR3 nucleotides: TGCGCCAGCAGCCAAACCGGGACTAGCGGGGGGGCCCGGGAGACCCAGTACTTC. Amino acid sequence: CASSQTGTSGGARETQYF.

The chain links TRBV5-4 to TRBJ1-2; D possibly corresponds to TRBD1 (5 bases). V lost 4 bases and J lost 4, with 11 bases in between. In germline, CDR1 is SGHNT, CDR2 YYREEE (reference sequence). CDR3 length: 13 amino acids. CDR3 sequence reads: CASSAEGSYGYTF. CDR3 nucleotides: TGTGCCAGCAGCGCCGAGGGGTCCTATGGCTACACCTTC.

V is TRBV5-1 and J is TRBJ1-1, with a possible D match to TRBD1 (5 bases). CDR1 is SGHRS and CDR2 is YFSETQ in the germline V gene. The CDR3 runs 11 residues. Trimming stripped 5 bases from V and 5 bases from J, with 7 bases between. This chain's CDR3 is CASRGETEAFF. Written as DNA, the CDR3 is TGCGCCAGCAGGGGGGAAACTGAAGCTTTCTTT.

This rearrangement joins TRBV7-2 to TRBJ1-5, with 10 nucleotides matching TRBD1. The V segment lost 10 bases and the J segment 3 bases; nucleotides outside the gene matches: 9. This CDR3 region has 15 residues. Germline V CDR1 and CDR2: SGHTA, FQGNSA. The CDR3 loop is CATGTGEIVNQPQHF. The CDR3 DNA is TGTGCCACTGGGACAGGGGAAATCGTCAATCAGCCCCAGCATTTT.

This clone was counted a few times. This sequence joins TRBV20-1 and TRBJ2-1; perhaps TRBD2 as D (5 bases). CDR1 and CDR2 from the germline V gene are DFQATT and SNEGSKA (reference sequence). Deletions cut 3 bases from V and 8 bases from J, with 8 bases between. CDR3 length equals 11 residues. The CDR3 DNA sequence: TGCAGTGCTAGTGACGGGGATGAGCAGTTCTTC. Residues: CSASDGDEQFF.

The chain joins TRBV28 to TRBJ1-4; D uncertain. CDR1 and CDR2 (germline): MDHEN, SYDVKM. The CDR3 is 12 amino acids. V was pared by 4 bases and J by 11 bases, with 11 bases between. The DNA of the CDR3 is TGTGCCAGCAGTTCCTCCCGCGAGAAACTGTTTTTT. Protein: CASSSSREKLFF. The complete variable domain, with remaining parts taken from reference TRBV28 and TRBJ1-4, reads DVKVTQSSRYLVKRTGEKVFLECVQDMDHENMFWYRQDPGLGLRLIYFSYDVKMKEKGDIPEGYSVSREKKERFSLILESASTNQTSMYLCASSSSREKLFFGSGTQLSVL.

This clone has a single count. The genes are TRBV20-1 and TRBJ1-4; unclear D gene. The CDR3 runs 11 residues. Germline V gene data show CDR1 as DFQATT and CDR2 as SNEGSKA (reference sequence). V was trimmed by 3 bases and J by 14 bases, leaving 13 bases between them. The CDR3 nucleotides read TGCAGTGCTAGGGGCCCCGGGCTTCTGTTTTTT. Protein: CSARGPGLLFF.

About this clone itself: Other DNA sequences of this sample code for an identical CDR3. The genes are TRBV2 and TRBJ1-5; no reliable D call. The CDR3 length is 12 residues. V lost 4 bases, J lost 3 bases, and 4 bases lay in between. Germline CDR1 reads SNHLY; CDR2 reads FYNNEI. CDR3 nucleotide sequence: TGTGCCAGCAGTGGAAACAATCAGCCCCAGCATTTT. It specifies CASSGNNQPQHF. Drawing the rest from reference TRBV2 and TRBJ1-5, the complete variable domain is EPEVTQTPSHQVTQMGQEVILRCVPISNHLYFYWYRQILGQKVEFLVSFYNNEISEKSEIFDDQFSVERPDGSNFTLKIRSTKLEDSAMYFCASSGNNQPQHFGDGTRLSIL.

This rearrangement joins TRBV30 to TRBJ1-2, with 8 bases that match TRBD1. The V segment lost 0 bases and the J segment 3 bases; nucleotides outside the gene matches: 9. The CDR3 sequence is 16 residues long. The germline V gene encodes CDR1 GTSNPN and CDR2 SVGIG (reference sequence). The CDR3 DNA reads TGTGCCTGGAGTGTTTCACTGACAGGGGTCGACTATGGCTACACCTTC. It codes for CAWSVSLTGVDYGYTF. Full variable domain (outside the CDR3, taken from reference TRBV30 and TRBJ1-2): SQTIHQWPATLVQPVGSPLSLECTVEGTSNPNLYWYRQAAGRGLQLLFYSVGIGQISSEVPQNLSASRPQDRQFILSSKKLLLSDSGFYLCAWSVSLTGVDYGYTFGSGTRLTVV.

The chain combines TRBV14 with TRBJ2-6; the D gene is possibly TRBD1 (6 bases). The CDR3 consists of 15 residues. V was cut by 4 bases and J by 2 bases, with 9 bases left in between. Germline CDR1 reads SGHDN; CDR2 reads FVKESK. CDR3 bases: TGTGCCAGCAGCCCAGGGGCCGCTGGGGCCAACGTCCTGACTTTC. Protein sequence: CASSPGAAGANVLTF.

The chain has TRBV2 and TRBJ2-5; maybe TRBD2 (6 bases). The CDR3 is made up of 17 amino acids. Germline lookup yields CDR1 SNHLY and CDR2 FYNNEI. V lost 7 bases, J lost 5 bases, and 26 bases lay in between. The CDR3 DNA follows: TGTGCCAGCACCCATACCCGCCGGGGGTCTACGGGGGAGACCCAGTACTTC. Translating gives CASTHTRRGSTGETQYF.

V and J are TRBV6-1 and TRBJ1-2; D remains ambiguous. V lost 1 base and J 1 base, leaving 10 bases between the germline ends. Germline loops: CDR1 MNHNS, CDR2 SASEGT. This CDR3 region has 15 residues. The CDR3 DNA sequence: TGTGCCAGCAGTGAAGGGGCAGCCTTTAACTATGGCTACACCTTC. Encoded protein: CASSEGAAFNYGYTF.